Listed below are T cell receptor beta chains from one sample, sequenced in a study of cytomegalovirus exposure and HLA in healthy donors. Only in-frame clones appear in the TCRdb table, and some are missing; sequencing was by immunoSEQ multiplex PCR. The sample has 80,000 to 100,000 clones, and its top ten clones hold about 0.5%. The sample was PBMCs. The receptors derive from a man aged 45 to 65 in good health and CMV-seronegative. Each CDR3 is given with its conserved first and last residue. The D gene is left open where the match is weak.

v_call: TRBV9
d_call: .
j_call: TRBJ1-5
cdr3_aa: CASRGDGPGEPQHF
cdr3_nt: TGTGCCAGCAGGGGGGACGGCCCAGGGGAGCCCCAGCATTTT

v_call: TRBV5-1
d_call: .
j_call: TRBJ2-2
cdr3_aa: CASSLSYTGELFF
cdr3_nt: TGCGCCAGCAGCTTGTCGTACACCGGGGAGCTGTTTTTT

v_call: TRBV11-2
d_call: TRBD1
j_call: TRBJ1-5
cdr3_aa: CASSWSAGGEWPQHF
cdr3_nt: TGTGCCAGCAGCTGGTCCGCAGGGGGCGAATGGCCCCAGCATTTT

v_call: TRBV25-1
d_call: TRBD1
j_call: TRBJ2-1
cdr3_aa: CASTGTGGESGYNEQFF
cdr3_nt: TGTGCCAGTACCGGGACAGGGGGCGAAAGTGGCTACAATGAGCAGTTCTTC

v_call: TRBV28
d_call: TRBD1
j_call: TRBJ1-6
cdr3_aa: CASSGGQDNSPLHF
cdr3_nt: TGTGCCAGCAGTGGGGGACAGGACAATTCACCCCTCCACTTT

v_call: TRBV6-1
d_call: .
j_call: TRBJ1-1
cdr3_aa: CASTGETEAFF
cdr3_nt: TGTGCCAGCACAGGGGAAACTGAAGCTTTCTTT

v_call: TRBV4-3
d_call: TRBD2
j_call: TRBJ2-3
cdr3_aa: CASSQDPGIASGGFGTDTQYF
cdr3_nt: TGCGCCAGCAGCCAAGATCCTGGAATCGCTAGCGGGGGGTTCGGCACAGATACGCAGTATTTT

v_call: TRBV28
d_call: .
j_call: TRBJ2-7
cdr3_aa: CASSLLDSSYEQYF
cdr3_nt: TGTGCCAGCAGTTTACTGGACAGCTCCTACGAGCAGTACTTC

v_call: TRBV18
d_call: .
j_call: TRBJ2-4
cdr3_aa: CASSPQRFRTDEAKNIQYF
cdr3_nt: TGTGCCAGCTCACCTCAACGCTTCCGGACAGATGAGGCCAAAAACATTCAGTACTTC

v_call: TRBV4-2
d_call: TRBD2
j_call: TRBJ2-1
cdr3_aa: CASSHYLPAPGGGLYNEQFF
cdr3_nt: TGTGCCAGCAGCCATTATTTGCCCGCACCTGGCGGGGGGCTCTACAATGAGCAGTTCTTC

v_call: TRBV5-1
d_call: .
j_call: TRBJ2-5
cdr3_aa: CASSLGAGLSETQYF
cdr3_nt: TGCGCCAGCAGCTTGGGGGCGGGGTTGTCAGAGACCCAGTACTTC

v_call: TRBV28
d_call: .
j_call: TRBJ1-2
cdr3_aa: CASSRTDYGYTF
cdr3_nt: TGTGCCAGCAGTAGGACAGACTATGGCTACACCTTC

v_call: TRBV19
d_call: .
j_call: TRBJ1-2
cdr3_aa: CASSPRATGRFGYTF
cdr3_nt: TGTGCCAGTAGTCCGCGGGCGACAGGAAGATTCGGCTACACCTTC

v_call: TRBV2
d_call: TRBD1
j_call: TRBJ1-2
cdr3_aa: CASSEAYGGDRRNNYGYTF
cdr3_nt: TGTGCCAGCAGTGAAGCGTATGGAGGGGACAGACGAAATAACTATGGCTACACCTTC

v_call: TRBV7-6
d_call: TRBD1
j_call: TRBJ1-2
cdr3_aa: CASSSYRGLNYGYTF
cdr3_nt: TGTGCCAGCAGCTCCTACAGGGGGCTTAACTATGGCTACACCTTC

v_call: TRBV18
d_call: TRBD1
j_call: TRBJ2-1
cdr3_aa: CASSVGQGAANEQFF
cdr3_nt: TGTGCCAGCTCAGTTGGACAGGGGGCGGCCAATGAGCAGTTCTTC

v_call: TRBV19
d_call: TRBD1
j_call: TRBJ1-5
cdr3_aa: CASSDREIQPQHF
cdr3_nt: TGTGCCAGTAGTGACAGGGAAATTCAGCCCCAGCATTTT

v_call: TRBV5-1
d_call: TRBD1
j_call: TRBJ2-7
cdr3_aa: CASSLATGLTYEQYF
cdr3_nt: TGCGCCAGCAGCTTGGCGACAGGGTTAACCTACGAGCAGTACTTC